Listed here is a single T cell receptor (beta chain). The sample originates from a study of T cell changes during pregnancy in multiple sclerosis. Produced via immunoSEQ multiplex PCR; TCRdb's table is partial and in-frame only. The sample consists of over 70,000 clones, about 94% of them appearing once. CDR1 is SGHRS and CDR2 is YFSETQ in the germline V gene. The CDR3 consists of 14 residues. V shed 1 base and J shed 2 bases, with 8 bases lying between them. The receptor was isolated from a female donor in good health, enrolled as a control in a pregnancy study. The rearrangement uses TRBV5-1 and TRBJ2-3; D possibly corresponds to TRBD2 (5 bases). The sequenced sample was peripheral blood, obtained in the first trimester of pregnancy. The chain's CDR3 is CASSLNRDTDTQYF. CDR3 nucleotides: TGCGCCAGCAGCTTGAACCGGGACACAGATACGCAGTATTTT.